This T cell receptor (beta chain) was recovered during a study of T cell repertoires in cytomegalovirus infection. About the research overall: It can be stated that public TCR beta signatures indicated CMV infection as well as a matching HLA type. Points from the study as a whole: CMV-specific HLA-C-restricted TCR beta clonotypes dominated the ex vivo response.

Trimming cost V 7 bases and J 5 bases, with 17 bases left between them. The germline gives CDR1 SGHTA, CDR2 FQGNSA. This CDR3 has 15 residues. This clonotype has ten or more counts. Its antigen is not known. TCRdb itself ran the reads through MiXCR, one entry per CDR3 protein. Among roughly 300,000 distinct CDR3 sequences listed, 9.5% were seen once. Sequencing was carried out using PBMCs. The chain combines TRBV7-2 with TRBJ2-2; no definite D call. The TCR sequence derives from a human donor in good health (CMV status not recorded). Some clones in this sample may be carry-over from other donors' samples. CDR3 sequence reads: CASTLPRAITGELFF. The CDR3 DNA reads TGTGCCAGCACCCTACCCCGGGCAATTACCGGGGAGCTGTTTTTT.